A single sample is the source of the 24 T cell receptor beta chains below, sequenced in a study of vaccination and CD4 T cells after COVID-19. Their antigens remain unidentified. Treatment here: approximately nine-day PBMC culture with coronavirus spike peptide pools or control peptides (ViraFEST assay). The Oncomine TCR Beta short-read assay was applied to DNA of cultured CD4+ T cells. TCRdb processed the PCR reads anew with MiXCR; each CDR3 protein has one entry. The sample consists of approximately 16,000 distinct CDR3 sequences, around 47% of them appearing once. Here the sequenced sample was CD4+ T cells from blood, cultured in vitro, taken after SARS-CoV-2 vaccination. These TCRs come from a human donor who had recovered from COVID-19.

By share of the sample, this clonotype is large. The genes are TRBV6-2 or TRBV6-3 and TRBJ1-5; no clear D. Germline V gives CDR1 MNHEY, CDR2 SVGEGT. The CDR3 has 14 amino acids. Trimming took 9 bases from V and 0 from J, leaving 12 bases between them. The CDR3 nucleotides read TGTGCCAGTTATACGGGGTTTAGCAATCAGCCCCAGCATTTT. Its translation is CASYTGFSNQPQHF.

This clonotype appeared a single time. CDR3 sequence reads: CSALTDYEQYF. Here the CDR3 DNA reads TGCAGTGCCCTGACAGATTACGAGCAGTACTTC. The V and J genes are TRBV20-1 and TRBJ2-7; TRBD1 might be the D (5 bases). Germline assignment: CDR1 DFQATT and CDR2 SNEGSKA (reference sequence). V was trimmed by 6 bases and J by 4 bases, leaving 10 bases between them. The length of the CDR3 is 11 residues.

The rearrangement links TRBV5-8 to TRBJ2-5; 8 positions agree with TRBD1. Germline V gives CDR1 SGHTS, CDR2 YDEGEE. The J segment lost 2 bases and the V segment lost 4 bases, leaving 19 bases of the junction unmatched. CDR3 length: 19 amino acids. The CDR3 DNA is TGTGCCAGCAGCGCCTTTGGACAGGGAGGAACGGAACTACAAGAGACCCAGTACTTC. Protein: CASSAFGQGGTELQETQYF.

The J gene is TRBJ1-2, the V gene TRBV7-9; possible D gene TRBD1, 5 bases. The CDR3 totals 13 residues. Germline V lookup: CDR1 SEHNR, CDR2 FQNEAQ (reference sequence). The V end lost 1 base, the J end lost 8 bases, and 11 bases lay between the germline ends. The CDR3: CASSLERGTGYTF. The CDR3 region has the DNA TGTGCCAGCAGCTTAGAGCGAGGGACCGGCTACACCTTC.

In its sample, this clonotype ranks as medium-sized. The chain carries TRBV5-4 and TRBJ2-3; TRBD2 agrees at 8 bases. With V trimmed by 2 bases and J by 3 bases, 2 bases remained unmatched. CDR1 is SGHNT and CDR2 is YYREEE in the germline V gene (reference sequence). This CDR3 has 14 residues. The CDR3 loop is CASSLSSGTDTQYF. The CDR3 DNA follows: TGTGCCAGCAGCTTATCTAGCGGGACAGATACGCAGTATTTT.

The genes are TRBV6-5 and TRBJ2-6, with 10 bases identical to TRBD1. CDR3 length: 17 amino acids. Per the germline V gene, CDR1 is MNHEY and CDR2 is SVGAGI. V shed 4 bases and J 2 bases; nucleotides not matched to a gene: 5. The CDR3 loop reads CASSSTGGPPGANVLTF. The CDR3, as DNA: TGTGCCAGCAGTTCGACAGGGGGCCCCCCTGGGGCCAACGTCCTGACTTTC.

The chain employs TRBV28 and TRBJ1-5, with D perhaps matching TRBD1 (6 bases). V lost 8 bases and J 4 bases, leaving 21 bases between the germline ends. CDR1 and CDR2 from the germline V gene are MDHEN and SYDVKM. The CDR3 loop spans 16 amino acids. CDR3 sequence: CASLSGGYAGNQPQHF. For the CDR3, the DNA is TGTGCCAGCCTGTCCGGGGGCTACGCCGGGAATCAGCCCCAGCATTTT.

The rearrangement joins TRBV15 to TRBJ2-3; 7 positions agree with TRBD2. The J segment lost 4 bases and the V segment lost 0 bases, leaving 10 bases of the junction unmatched. The length of the CDR3 is 17 residues. Germline V lookup: CDR1 LNHNV, CDR2 YYDKDF (reference sequence). The CDR3 region is CATSRDRGGSVSDTQYF. CDR3 sequence (DNA): TGTGCCACCAGCAGAGACAGAGGCGGGAGCGTCTCAGATACGCAGTATTTT.

The chain uses TRBV18 and TRBJ1-2, with D tentatively TRBD1 (5 bases). Between the trimmed V and J ends, which lost 2 bases and 7 bases, there was a span of 11 bases. The CDR3 consists of 13 residues. Germline loops: CDR1 KGHSH, CDR2 LQKENI. The CDR3 DNA sequence: TGTGCCAGCTCACCAGGGGCGGGAGGTGGCTACACCTTC. Encoded protein: CASSPGAGGGYTF.

The chain employs TRBV18 and TRBJ2-7; perhaps TRBD1 as D (7 bases). V was shortened by 5 bases and J by 6 bases, with 17 bases between the two germline ends. Germline CDR1 is KGHSH and CDR2 is LQKENI. The CDR3 sequence is 14 residues long. The CDR3 nucleotides are TGTGCCAGCTCATCGTCTCAGGGGGGCCGCGAGCAGTACTTC. Amino acids: CASSSSQGGREQYF.

This clonotype was found a few times. V and J are TRBV6-5 and TRBJ2-7; 7 bases align to TRBD1. J lost 3 bases, V lost 0 bases, and 8 bases had no gene match. Germline V gene sequence: CDR1 MNHEY, CDR2 SVGAGI. The CDR3 contains 16 residues. The CDR3 protein is CASSYSNRQGRYEQYF. The CDR3 DNA is TGTGCCAGCAGTTACTCGAATAGACAGGGACGCTACGAGCAGTACTTC.

This sequence joins TRBV11-1 and TRBJ2-3; D may correspond to TRBD1 or TRBD2 (5 bases each). The CDR3 runs to 16 residues. Germline lookup yields CDR1 SGHAT and CDR2 FQDESV (reference sequence). V was trimmed by 3 bases and J by 2 bases, leaving 15 bases between them. The DNA for the CDR3 is TGTGCCAGCAGCTTCGGGGCAGACACACACACAGATACGCAGTATTTT. This encodes CASSFGADTHTDTQYF.

CDR3 amino acids: CASSPPSPLAGDSYEQYF. The CDR3 region has the DNA TGTGCCAGCAGTCCCCCCTCTCCCCTAGCGGGAGACTCCTACGAGCAGTACTTC. This rearrangement joins TRBV28 to TRBJ2-7, with 10 bases fitting TRBD2. Per the germline V gene, CDR1 is MDHEN and CDR2 is SYDVKM. V was pared by 5 bases and J by 0 bases, with 13 bases of the junction left unmatched. There are 18 residues in the CDR3.

This clonotype was seen a few times. The chain joins TRBV7-3 to TRBJ2-1, with D possibly TRBD2 on 5 matching bases. The CDR3 runs 13 residues. Trimming left V 5 bases short and J 4 bases short, with 9 bases between. Germline V gives CDR1 SGHTA, CDR2 FQGTGA. CDR3 nucleotides: TGTGCCAGCAGCGCTGGAGGATACAATGAGCAGTTCTTC. Protein sequence: CASSAGGYNEQFF.

This clonotype was recorded a few times. The chain employs TRBV19 and TRBJ1-5; D uncertain. Trimming left V 7 bases short and J 0 bases short, with 16 bases between. The CDR3 spans 16 residues. CDR1 is LNHDA and CDR2 is SQIVND in the germline V gene (reference sequence). CDR3 bases: TGTGCCAGTACCGGCGAGGTGATGTTTAGCAATCAGCCCCAGCATTTT. This codes for CASTGEVMFSNQPQHF.

This clonotype was observed a handful of times. V and J are TRBV20-1 and TRBJ2-5; TRBD1 aligns across 8 bases. Germline V gene data show CDR1 as DFQATT and CDR2 as SNEGSKA (reference sequence). The J segment lost 3 bases and the V segment lost 8 bases, leaving 8 bases of the junction unmatched. This CDR3 has 13 residues. The CDR3 nucleotides read TGCAGTCCCGCCCCAGGGGGCGAAGAGACCCAGTACTTC. Translation: CSPAPGGEETQYF.

This rearrangement joins TRBV28 to TRBJ2-5; 9 bases match TRBD2. The germline CDR1 and CDR2 sequences are MDHEN and SYDVKM. J lost 4 bases, V lost 3 bases, and 9 bases had no gene match. CDR3 length equals 16 residues. This CDR3 reads CASSFSGGRRVETQYF. CDR3 in DNA: TGTGCCAGCAGTTTCAGCGGGGGGAGGCGCGTAGAGACCCAGTACTTC.

The chain couples TRBV28 to TRBJ1-2; perhaps TRBD1 as D (6 bases). From germline, CDR1 is MDHEN and CDR2 SYDVKM. V dropped 1 base and J dropped 2 bases, with 11 bases sitting between them. The length of the CDR3 is 15 residues. The CDR3 DNA sequence: TGTGCCAGCAGTTTATCCCATGGGGGCAACTATGGCTACACCTTC. The encoded protein is CASSLSHGGNYGYTF.

CDR3 in DNA: TGTGCCAGCAGTTACTCGGCATCGGGTTTAGTCTACGAGCAGTACTTC. It is translated as CASSYSASGLVYEQYF. V and J are TRBV6-5 and TRBJ2-7, with D hard to call. The V and J ends lost 0 bases and 3 bases respectively, with 15 bases between them. The CDR3 length is 16 residues. Germline-derived CDR1 and CDR2 are MNHEY and SVGAGI.

The V and J genes are TRBV7-9 and TRBJ2-4, with D uncertain. This CDR3 contains 10 residues. The germline CDR1 and CDR2 sequences are SEHNR and FQNEAQ (reference sequence). Trimming left V 8 bases short and J 5 bases short, with 4 bases between. CDR3 residues: CASGENIQYF. The CDR3 bases are TGTGCCAGCGGAGAAAACATTCAGTACTTC.

The chain carries TRBV20-1 and TRBJ2-5, with D perhaps matching TRBD2 (7 bases). This CDR3 spans 16 amino acids. CDR1 and CDR2 (germline): DFQATT, SNEGSKA (reference sequence). V gave up 0 bases and J gave up 1 base, with 15 bases separating them. The CDR3: CSARDDFGGAQETQYF. CDR3 DNA: TGCAGTGCTAGAGATGACTTTGGGGGGGCCCAAGAGACCCAGTACTTC.

V and J are TRBV7-2 and TRBJ2-5; a weak D match, TRBD2 (5 bases). Looked up from germline, CDR1 is SGHTA and CDR2 is FQGNSA. The CDR3 runs 16 residues. The V gene lost 1 base and the J gene lost 5 bases, with 17 bases spanning the gap. CDR3 bases: TGTGCCAGCAGCTTAGGACTCGGTGGTGGGAGTGAGACCCAGTACTTC. Residues: CASSLGLGGGSETQYF.

This chain joins TRBV20-1 and TRBJ2-1; 11 bases line up with TRBD2. Germline lookup yields CDR1 DFQATT and CDR2 SNEGSKA (reference sequence). The CDR3 is 14 residues long. V lost 5 bases to trimming and J lost 11 bases; unmatched junction nucleotides: 11. Here the CDR3 reads CSADHRTSGYQQFF. The CDR3 DNA reads as TGCAGTGCTGACCATAGGACTAGCGGGTACCAGCAGTTCTTC.

The chain couples TRBV4-1 to TRBJ1-5, with unresolved D. This CDR3 is built from 15 residues. Germline V CDR1 and CDR2: MGHRA, YSYEKL. Trimming pared 1 base from V and 1 base from J, leaving 8 bases between. The CDR3, as DNA: TGCGCCAGCAGCCAAGTTCCGGGGAGCAATCAGCCCCAGCATTTT. This codes for CASSQVPGSNQPQHF.